These 19 T cell receptor beta chains came from one sample sequenced in a study of shared clonotypes between healthy human individuals. The data were produced by immunoSEQ multiplex PCR, yet TCRdb's version contains in-frame clones alone and is incomplete. Among under 1,900,000 clones listed, approximately 98.5% were seen once. Sequencing was carried out using naive CD4+ T cells sorted from blood. The subset was: CD45RA+ positively selected. The source is a man in his thirties or forties in good health.

This chain links TRBV5-1 with TRBJ2-3, with 10 bases fitting TRBD2. After removal of 0 bases from V and 4 bases from J, the junction contained 5 bases not matched to a gene. The CDR3 has 16 amino acids. The V gene's germline CDR1 is SGHRS and CDR2 YFSETQ. CDR3 in amino acids: CASSLGAGGSPDTQYF. The CDR3 region has the DNA TGCGCCAGCAGCTTGGGAGCGGGAGGGTCCCCAGATACGCAGTATTTT.

The chain carries TRBV5-1 and TRBJ2-1; perhaps TRBD2 as D (6 bases). CDR1 and CDR2 (germline): SGHRS, YFSETQ. The CDR3 is 16 residues long. V gave up 4 bases and J gave up 9 bases, with 23 bases separating them. The CDR3 is CASSALATGAGGEQFF. The CDR3 coding sequence is TGCGCCAGCAGCGCCCTCGCGACGGGAGCTGGGGGTGAGCAGTTCTTC. Based on the CDR3 plus reference TRBV5-1 and TRBJ2-1, the full variable domain is KAGVTQTPRYLIKTRGQQVTLSCSPISGHRSVSWYQQTPGQGLQFLFEYFSETQRNKGNFPGRFSGRQFSNSRSEMNVSTLELGDSALYLCASSALATGAGGEQFFGPGTRLTVL.

This chain links TRBV5-5 with TRBJ2-3; the D call may be TRBD1 or TRBD2 (5 bases each). Trimming removed 5 bases at V and 0 bases at J, with 10 bases between. This CDR3 is 14 amino acids long. From germline, CDR1 is SGHKS and CDR2 YYEKEE (reference sequence). In DNA, the CDR3 is TGTGCCAGCAGGGGACCCGCTAGCACAGATACGCAGTATTTT. It specifies CASRGPASTDTQYF.

This clone has just one count. This sequence joins TRBV28 and TRBJ2-2, with TRBD2 matching 7 bases. Germline V CDR1 and CDR2: MDHEN, SYDVKM. The V and J ends lost 6 bases and 5 bases, in that order; junction bases with no gene match: 6. The CDR3 length is 14 residues. In nucleotides, the CDR3 is TGTGCCAGCAGACTTAGGGAGGGTACCGGGGAGCTGTTTTTT. It yields the protein CASRLREGTGELFF. Full variable domain (rest looked up from reference TRBV28 and TRBJ2-2): DVKVTQSSRYLVKRTGEKVFLECVQDMDHENMFWYRQDPGLGLRLIYFSYDVKMKEKGDIPEGYSVSREKKERFSLILESASTNQTSMYLCASRLREGTGELFFGEGSRLTVL.

The chain employs TRBV5-1 and TRBJ2-3, with 10 bases identical to TRBD2. The germline V gene encodes CDR1 SGHRS and CDR2 YFSETQ. J gave up 3 bases and V 7 bases, and 5 bases lay outside the gene matches. The CDR3 extends over 14 amino acids. The CDR3 bases are TGCGCCAGCCAAGGACTAGCGGTTACAGATACGCAGTATTTT. As protein: CASQGLAVTDTQYF.

This chain uses TRBV11-2 with TRBJ2-7; TRBD1 is a possible D gene (6 bases). Trimming removed 2 bases at V and 7 bases at J, with 12 bases between. Germline assignment: CDR1 SGHAT and CDR2 FQNNGV. This CDR3 comprises 13 residues. The CDR3 DNA sequence: TGTGCCAGCAGCTTACCAGGGGCGCGTGAGCAGTACTTC. It yields the protein CASSLPGAREQYF.

The rearrangement uses TRBV10-3 and TRBJ2-7; 7 nucleotides align to TRBD1. Trimming took 0 bases from V and 3 from J; bases not matched to a gene: 5. The CDR3 has 15 residues. The germline V gene encodes CDR1 ENHRY and CDR2 SYGVKD. The CDR3 DNA sequence: TGTGCCATCAGTGAGTCGGAGTCAGGGGGCTACGAGCAGTACTTC. Protein: CAISESESGGYEQYF.

J is TRBJ2-1 and V is TRBV6-5; D tentatively reads TRBD1 or TRBD2 (5 bases each). There are 15 residues in the CDR3. Trimming left V 7 bases short and J 0 bases short, with 13 bases between. CDR1 and CDR2 from the germline V gene are MNHEY and SVGAGI. This CDR3 reads CASTWGRSSYNEQFF. The CDR3 DNA reads as TGTGCCAGCACTTGGGGACGAAGCTCCTACAATGAGCAGTTCTTC.

This chain joins TRBV5-4 and TRBJ2-2; TRBD1 might be the D (5 bases). CDR3 size: 12 residues. V was cut by 2 bases and J by 7 bases, with 6 bases left in between. The germline CDR1 and CDR2 sequences are SGHNT and YYREEE (reference sequence). The CDR3 bases are TGTGCCAGCAGCTTCAGGGACGGGGAGCTGTTTTTT. This encodes CASSFRDGELFF.

This chain uses TRBV5-1 with TRBJ2-2, with D unclear. The germline V gene has CDR1 SGHRS and CDR2 YFSETQ. V gave up 3 bases and J gave up 7 bases, with 10 bases separating them. The CDR3 sequence is 13 residues long. CDR3 nucleotides: TGCGCCAGCAGCTCCGAGGTGAACGGGGAGCTGTTTTTT. Protein sequence: CASSSEVNGELFF. Full variable domain (outside the CDR3, taken from reference TRBV5-1 and TRBJ2-2): KAGVTQTPRYLIKTRGQQVTLSCSPISGHRSVSWYQQTPGQGLQFLFEYFSETQRNKGNFPGRFSGRQFSNSRSEMNVSTLELGDSALYLCASSSEVNGELFFGEGSRLTVL.

The chain has TRBV5-5 and TRBJ2-3; D gene ambiguous. V was pared by 1 base and J by 1 base, with 7 bases between. The CDR3 has 14 residues. Germline V gene lookup returns CDR1 SGHKS and CDR2 YYEKEE (reference sequence). CDR3 residues: CASSLFARTDTQYF. As DNA, the CDR3 is TGTGCCAGCAGCTTGTTTGCGCGCACAGATACGCAGTATTTT.

This rearrangement joins TRBV10-1 to TRBJ2-3; D call uncertain. CDR1 and CDR2 from the germline V gene are WNHNN and SYGVQD (reference sequence). The CDR3 spans 14 residues. Between the trimmed V and J ends, which lost 0 bases and 5 bases, there was a span of 9 bases. As DNA, the CDR3 is TGCGCCAGCAGTGAGTCCCCGTACAGAGATACGCAGTATTTT. It translates to CASSESPYRDTQYF.

The chain combines TRBV19 with TRBJ2-7; 7 bases match TRBD1. The CDR3 contains 15 residues. Germline assignment: CDR1 LNHDA and CDR2 SQIVND (reference sequence). Trimming removed 2 bases from V and 0 bases from J; junction bases left unmatched: 4. CDR3 protein: CASSIRQGHSYEQYF. The CDR3 nucleotides are TGTGCCAGTAGTATAAGACAGGGACACTCCTACGAGCAGTACTTC.

This sequence joins TRBV7-6 and TRBJ1-4, with TRBD1 matching over 7 bases. The V and J ends lost 5 bases and 3 bases, in that order; junction bases with no gene match: 12. Per the germline V gene, CDR1 is SGHVS and CDR2 is FNYEAQ. The CDR3 is made up of 17 amino acids. Here the CDR3 reads CASSLRQGHFSNEKLFF. Here the CDR3 DNA reads TGTGCCAGCAGCCTACGACAGGGTCATTTCTCTAATGAAAAACTGTTTTTT.

The chain links TRBV5-1 to TRBJ2-3; the D gene is possibly TRBD1 (5 bases). This CDR3 has 15 amino acids. Germline CDR1 and CDR2: SGHRS and YFSETQ. Trimming shortened V by 3 bases and J by 1 base, and 12 bases separated the two germline ends. This CDR3 reads CASSSTIQGTDTQYF. CDR3 nucleotide sequence: TGCGCCAGCAGCTCAACGATACAGGGCACAGATACGCAGTATTTT.

The chain links TRBV7-9 to TRBJ1-1; D remains unclear. Deletions cut 2 bases from V and 10 bases from J, with 11 bases between. There are 12 residues in the CDR3. CDR1 and CDR2 from the germline V gene are SEHNR and FQNEAQ (reference sequence). The CDR3 is CASSLSLRGAFF. The DNA of the CDR3 is TGTGCCAGCAGCTTATCCCTACGGGGAGCTTTCTTT.

This clone was detected once. The chain joins TRBV28 to TRBJ1-2; 8 nucleotides agree with TRBD1. CDR1 and CDR2 (germline): MDHEN, SYDVKM. V gave up 5 bases and J gave up 3 bases; unmatched junction bases: 2. The CDR3 length is 13 residues. The CDR3, as DNA: TGTGCCAGCAGTCAGGACAGGGACTATGGCTACACCTTC. Translation gives CASSQDRDYGYTF.

A word on this clone: A clone one base away is much larger, so this may be a read error. This sequence joins TRBV7-2 and TRBJ2-7, with 11 bases aligning to TRBD1. Losses at the gene ends were 5 bases for V and 3 bases for J; bases not matched to a gene: 3. The CDR3 loop spans 14 amino acids. Germline V gene lookup returns CDR1 SGHTA and CDR2 FQGNSA. The CDR3 coding sequence is TGTGCCAGCAGCACCGGGACAGGGGGCTACGAGCAGTACTTC. It encodes CASSTGTGGYEQYF. The full variable domain, completed using reference TRBV7-2 and TRBJ2-7, is GAGVSQSPSNKVTEKGKDVELRCDPISGHTALYWYRQSLGQGLEFLIYFQGNSAPDKSGLPSDRFSAERTGGSVSTLTIQRTQQEDSAVYLCASSTGTGGYEQYFGPGTRLTVT.

The chain joins TRBV5-1 to TRBJ1-2; a weak D match, TRBD1 (6 bases). Trimming shortened V by 4 bases and J by 4 bases, and 23 bases separated the two germline ends. The CDR3 extends over 17 amino acids. Germline CDR1 is SGHRS and CDR2 is YFSETQ. The CDR3 DNA sequence: TGCGCCAGCAGCGAGGGGACGGGGGCCCCGAAAGCCTATGGCTACACCTTC. It translates to CASSEGTGAPKAYGYTF.